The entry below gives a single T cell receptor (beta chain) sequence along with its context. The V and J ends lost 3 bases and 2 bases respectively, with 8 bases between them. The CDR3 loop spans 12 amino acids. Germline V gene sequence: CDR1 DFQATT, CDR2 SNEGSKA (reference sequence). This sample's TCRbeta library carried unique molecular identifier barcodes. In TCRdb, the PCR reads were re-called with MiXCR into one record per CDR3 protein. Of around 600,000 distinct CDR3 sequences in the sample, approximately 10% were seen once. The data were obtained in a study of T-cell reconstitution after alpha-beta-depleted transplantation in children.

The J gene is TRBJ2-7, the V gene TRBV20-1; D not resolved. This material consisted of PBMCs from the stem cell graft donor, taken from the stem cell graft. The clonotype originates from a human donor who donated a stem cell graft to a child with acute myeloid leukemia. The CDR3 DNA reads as TGCAGTGCTAGGGTAATTGCCTACGAGCAGTACTTC. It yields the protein CSARVIAYEQYF.